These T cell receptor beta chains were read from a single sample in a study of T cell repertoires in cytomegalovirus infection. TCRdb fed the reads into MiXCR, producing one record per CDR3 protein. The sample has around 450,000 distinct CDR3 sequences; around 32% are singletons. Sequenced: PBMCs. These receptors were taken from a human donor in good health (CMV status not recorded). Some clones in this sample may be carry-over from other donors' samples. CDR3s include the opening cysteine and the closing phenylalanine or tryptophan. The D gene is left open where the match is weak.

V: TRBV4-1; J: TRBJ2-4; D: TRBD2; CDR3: CASSQDFSGDLNIQYF
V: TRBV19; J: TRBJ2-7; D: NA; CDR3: CASSIVKPGPSYEQYF
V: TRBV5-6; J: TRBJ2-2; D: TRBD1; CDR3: CASSLGTVGELFF
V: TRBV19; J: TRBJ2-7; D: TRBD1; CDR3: CASSTGTVFPYEQYF
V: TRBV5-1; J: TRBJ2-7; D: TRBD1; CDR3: CASSLISGDRVYYEQYF
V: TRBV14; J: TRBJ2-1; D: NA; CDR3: CASSPTVGTSEQFF
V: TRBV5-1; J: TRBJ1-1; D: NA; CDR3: CASSLDGDGAFF
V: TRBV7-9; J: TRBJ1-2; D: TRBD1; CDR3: CASSLGQGVNYGYTF
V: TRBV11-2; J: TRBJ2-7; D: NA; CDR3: CASSPQSSYEQYF
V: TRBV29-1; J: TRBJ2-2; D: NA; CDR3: CSVEANGVGELFF
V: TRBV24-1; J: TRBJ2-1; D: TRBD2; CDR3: CATSDFSRGGLDNEQFF
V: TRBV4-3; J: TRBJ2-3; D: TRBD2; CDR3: CASSQDGASGDSTDTQYF
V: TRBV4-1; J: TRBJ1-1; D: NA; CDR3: CASSLNRMNTEAFF
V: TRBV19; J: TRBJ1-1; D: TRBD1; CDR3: CASSIGQENTEAFF
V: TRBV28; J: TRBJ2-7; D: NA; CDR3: CAIARDSYEQYF
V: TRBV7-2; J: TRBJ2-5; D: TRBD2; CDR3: CASSPSRGGETQYF
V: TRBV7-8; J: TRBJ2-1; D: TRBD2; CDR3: CASSLTSGGPNNEQFF
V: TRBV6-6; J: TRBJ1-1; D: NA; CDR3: CASSPRGGRPEAFF
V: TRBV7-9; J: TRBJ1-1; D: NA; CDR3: CASSLEGGPPRTEAFF
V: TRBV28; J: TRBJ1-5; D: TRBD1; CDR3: CASSFPGQGVGNQPQHF
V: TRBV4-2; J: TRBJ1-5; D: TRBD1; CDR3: CASSQEDREGNQPQHF
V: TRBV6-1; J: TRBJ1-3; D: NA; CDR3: CASSEGLLSPIPIYF
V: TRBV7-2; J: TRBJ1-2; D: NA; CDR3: CASSFDTTNYGYTF
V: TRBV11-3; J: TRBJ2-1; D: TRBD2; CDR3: CASSARTSASRGTNNEQFF
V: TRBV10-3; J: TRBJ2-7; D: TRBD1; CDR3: CAIRPGQGSYEQYF
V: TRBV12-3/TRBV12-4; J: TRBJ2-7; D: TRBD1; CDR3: CASSATGGEQYF
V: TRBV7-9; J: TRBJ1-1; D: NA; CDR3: CASSRGPSGAFF
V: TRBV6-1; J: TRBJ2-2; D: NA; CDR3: CASCEGPDTGELFF
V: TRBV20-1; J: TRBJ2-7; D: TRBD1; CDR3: CSAPRQGIYEQYF
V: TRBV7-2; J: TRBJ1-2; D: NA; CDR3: CASSLRFNYGYTF
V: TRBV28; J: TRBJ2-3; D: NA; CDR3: CASSLGHTQYF
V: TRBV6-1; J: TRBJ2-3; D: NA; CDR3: CAPRFSVEAGPF
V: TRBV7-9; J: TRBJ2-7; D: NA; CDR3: CASSLGVTSEQYF
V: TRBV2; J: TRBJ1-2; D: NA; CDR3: CASSPVVAYGYTF
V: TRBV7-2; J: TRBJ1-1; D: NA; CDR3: CASSYKAGANTEAFF
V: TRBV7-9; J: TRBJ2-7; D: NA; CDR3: CASSPLGQSYEQYF
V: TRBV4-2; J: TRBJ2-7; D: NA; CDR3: CASSQDSWGEQYF
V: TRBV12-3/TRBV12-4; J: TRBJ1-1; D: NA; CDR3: CASSLGGNRVMGTEAFF
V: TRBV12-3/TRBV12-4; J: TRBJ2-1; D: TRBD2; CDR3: CASSRLAGAYNEQFF
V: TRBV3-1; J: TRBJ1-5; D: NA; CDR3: CASSWTSNQPQHF
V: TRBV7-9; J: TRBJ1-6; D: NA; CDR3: CASSPSGGINSPLHF
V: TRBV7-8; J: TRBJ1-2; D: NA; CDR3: CASSDHTSGVTGYTF
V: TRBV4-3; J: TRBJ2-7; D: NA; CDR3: CASSQVRGVYEQYF
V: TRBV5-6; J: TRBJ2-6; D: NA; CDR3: CASSVWGSGANVLTF
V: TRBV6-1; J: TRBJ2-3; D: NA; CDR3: CASSGAGELFISDTQYF
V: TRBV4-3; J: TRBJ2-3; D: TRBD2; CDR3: CASSQDASGGASDTQYF
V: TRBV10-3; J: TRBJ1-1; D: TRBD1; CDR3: CAISRTGGTEAFF
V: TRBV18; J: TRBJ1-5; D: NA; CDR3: CASSPGIGQPQHF
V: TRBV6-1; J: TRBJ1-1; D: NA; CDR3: CASSAGATNTEAFF
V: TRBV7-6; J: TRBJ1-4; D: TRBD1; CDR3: CASSPGTGKGEKLFF
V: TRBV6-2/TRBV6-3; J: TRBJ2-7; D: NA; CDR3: CASTPSLGGGFSYEQYF
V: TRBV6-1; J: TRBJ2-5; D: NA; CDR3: CASSVYGVETQYF